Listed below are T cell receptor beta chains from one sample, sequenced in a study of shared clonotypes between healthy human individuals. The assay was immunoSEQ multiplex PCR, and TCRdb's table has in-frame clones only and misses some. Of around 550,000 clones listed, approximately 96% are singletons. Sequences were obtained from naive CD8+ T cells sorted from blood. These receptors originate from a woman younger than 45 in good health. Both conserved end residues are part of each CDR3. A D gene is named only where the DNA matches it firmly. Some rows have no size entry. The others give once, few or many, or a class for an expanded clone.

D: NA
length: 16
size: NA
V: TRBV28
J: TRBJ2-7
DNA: TGTGCCAGCAGTTTTATCGCGCAGGGCCCTTTGTACGAGCAGTACTTC
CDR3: CASSFIAQGPLYEQYF

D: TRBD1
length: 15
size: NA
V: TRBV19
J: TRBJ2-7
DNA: TGTGCCAGTAGTATCGGCCAGGGGGCTTACTACGAGCAGTACTTC
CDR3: CASSIGQGAYYEQYF

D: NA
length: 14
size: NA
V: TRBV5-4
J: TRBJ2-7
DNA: TGTGCCAGCAGCTTGGACCCAGGGTCCCACGAGCAGTACTTC
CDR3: CASSLDPGSHEQYF

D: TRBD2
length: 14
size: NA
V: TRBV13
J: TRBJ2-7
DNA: TGTGCCAGCAGCGGCCCGGGACTATCCTACGAGCAGTACTTC
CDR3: CASSGPGLSYEQYF

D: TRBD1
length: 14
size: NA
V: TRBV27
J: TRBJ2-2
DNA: TGTGCCAGCAGTCGCAGGACAGGCTCCGGGGAGCTGTTTTTT
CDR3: CASSRRTGSGELFF

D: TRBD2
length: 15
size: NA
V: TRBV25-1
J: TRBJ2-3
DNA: TGTGCCAGCAGTGAGCTAGCGGGAATCACAGATACGCAGTATTTT
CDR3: CASSELAGITDTQYF

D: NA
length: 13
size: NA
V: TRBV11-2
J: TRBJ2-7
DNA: TGTGCCAGCAGCCCGGGGACCCCCTACGAGCAGTACTTC
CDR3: CASSPGTPYEQYF

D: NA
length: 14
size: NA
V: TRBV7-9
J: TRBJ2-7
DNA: TGTGCCAGCAGCTTAGGAGGTAACCACTACGAGCAGTACTTC
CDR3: CASSLGGNHYEQYF

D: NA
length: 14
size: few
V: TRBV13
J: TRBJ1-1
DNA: TGTGCCAGCAGCTTAGGAACAGTTAACACTGAAGCTTTCTTT
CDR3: CASSLGTVNTEAFF

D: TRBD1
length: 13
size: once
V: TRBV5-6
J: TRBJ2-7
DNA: TGTGCCAGCAGCTTCGGGACAGGGGCAGAGCAGTACTTC
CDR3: CASSFGTGAEQYF

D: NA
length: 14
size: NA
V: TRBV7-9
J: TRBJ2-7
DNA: TGTGCCAGCAGCGACCAGGGTAACTCCTACGAGCAGTACTTC
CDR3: CASSDQGNSYEQYF

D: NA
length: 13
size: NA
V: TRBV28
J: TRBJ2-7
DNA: TGTGCCAGCAGTTTGGGGGGAGCCCACGAGCAGTACTTC
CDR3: CASSLGGAHEQYF

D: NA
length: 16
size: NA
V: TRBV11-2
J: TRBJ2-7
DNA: TGTGCCAGCAGCTTAGATGGGGTCGACCTCTCCTACGAGCAGTACTTC
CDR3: CASSLDGVDLSYEQYF

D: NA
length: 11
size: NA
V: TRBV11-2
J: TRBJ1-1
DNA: TGTGCCTCCCGCCGTAACACTGAAGCTTTCTTT
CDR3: CASRRNTEAFF

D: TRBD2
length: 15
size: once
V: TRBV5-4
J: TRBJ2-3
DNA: TGTGCCAGCAGCTCGGCCCAGCGGGGTACAGATACGCAGTATTTT
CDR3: CASSSAQRGTDTQYF

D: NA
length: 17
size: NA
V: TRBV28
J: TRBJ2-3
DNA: TGTGCCAGCAGCTACGCCGGGACCCTTCAGGGGACAGATACGCAGTATTTT
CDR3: CASSYAGTLQGTDTQYF

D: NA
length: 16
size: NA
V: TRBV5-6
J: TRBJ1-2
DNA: TGTGCCAGCACTCCCGGGGTCCAGGGCCTCGACTATGGCTACACCTTC
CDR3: CASTPGVQGLDYGYTF

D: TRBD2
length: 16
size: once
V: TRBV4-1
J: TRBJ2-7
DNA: TGCGCCAGCAGCCAAGATTCACTAGCGGTTACCTACGAGCAGTACTTC
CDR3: CASSQDSLAVTYEQYF

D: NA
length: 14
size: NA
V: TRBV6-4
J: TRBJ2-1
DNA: TGTGCCAGCAGTGACCTCCGTGGCCGGGGAGAGCAGTTCTTC
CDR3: CASSDLRGRGEQFF

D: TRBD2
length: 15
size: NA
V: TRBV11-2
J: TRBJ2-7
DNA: TGTGCCAGCAGCCCCGGGAGGGCGAGCTCCTACGAGCAGTACTTC
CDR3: CASSPGRASSYEQYF

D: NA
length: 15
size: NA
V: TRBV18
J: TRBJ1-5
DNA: TGTGCCAGCTCACCATCGGGGACCATGAATCAGCCCCAGCATTTT
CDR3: CASSPSGTMNQPQHF

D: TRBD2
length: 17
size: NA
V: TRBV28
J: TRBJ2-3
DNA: TGTGCCAGCAGTTTAGCCGGGGGACTAGCGGGAGCAGATACGCAGTATTTT
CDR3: CASSLAGGLAGADTQYF

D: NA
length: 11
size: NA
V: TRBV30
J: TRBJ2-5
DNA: TGTGCCTGGGTCGACCTGGTGAACCAGTACTTC
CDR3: CAWVDLVNQYF

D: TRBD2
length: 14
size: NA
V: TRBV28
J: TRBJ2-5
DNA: TGTGCCAGCAGTTTAGGACTAGCGGGAGGAGAGCAGTACTTC
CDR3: CASSLGLAGGEQYF

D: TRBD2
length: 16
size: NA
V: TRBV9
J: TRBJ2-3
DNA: TGTGCCAGCAGCTTCGGGACTAGCGGATCCACAGATACGCAGTATTTT
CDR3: CASSFGTSGSTDTQYF

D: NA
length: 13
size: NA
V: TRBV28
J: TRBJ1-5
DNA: TGTGCCAGCAGGGCCTATAGCAATCAGCCCCAGCATTTT
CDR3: CASRAYSNQPQHF

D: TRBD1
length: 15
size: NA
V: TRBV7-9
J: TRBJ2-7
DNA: TGTGCCAGCAGCTCACCGGGACAGAGGATCTACGAGCAGTACTTC
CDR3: CASSSPGQRIYEQYF

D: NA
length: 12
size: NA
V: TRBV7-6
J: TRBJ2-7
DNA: TGTGCCAGCAGCCCGGAACCCCGGAGGCAGTACTTC
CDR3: CASSPEPRRQYF

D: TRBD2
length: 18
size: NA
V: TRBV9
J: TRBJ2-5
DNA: TGTGCCAGCAGCGTATCGCTAGCGGGAGGGCCCTCAGCAGAGACCCAGTACTTC
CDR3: CASSVSLAGGPSAETQYF

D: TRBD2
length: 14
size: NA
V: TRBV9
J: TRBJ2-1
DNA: TGTGCCAGCAGCGGAACTAGCGGAGACAATGAGCAGTTCTTC
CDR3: CASSGTSGDNEQFF

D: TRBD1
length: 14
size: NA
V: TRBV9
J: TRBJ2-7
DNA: TGTGCCAGCAGCGTAGGAGACAGGGGTTACGAGCAGTACTTC
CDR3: CASSVGDRGYEQYF

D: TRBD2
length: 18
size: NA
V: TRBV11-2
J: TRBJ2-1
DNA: TGTGCCAGCAGCTTAGGTTCGGCTAGCGGGAGATTCTACAATGAGCAGTTCTTC
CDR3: CASSLGSASGRFYNEQFF

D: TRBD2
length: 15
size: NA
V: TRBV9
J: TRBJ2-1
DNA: TGTGCCAGCAGCGCTAGCGGGATGCCCTACAATGAGCAGTTCTTC
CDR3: CASSASGMPYNEQFF

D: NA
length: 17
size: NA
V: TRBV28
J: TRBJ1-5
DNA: TGTGCCAGCAGCCGGGACCGACGTCGCTATAGCAATCAGCCCCAGCATTTT
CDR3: CASSRDRRRYSNQPQHF

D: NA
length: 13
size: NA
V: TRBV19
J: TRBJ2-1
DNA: TGTGCCACCAACCCCCAGGGTGGGGATGAGCAGTTCTTC
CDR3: CATNPQGGDEQFF

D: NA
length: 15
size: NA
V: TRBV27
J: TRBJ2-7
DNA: TGTGCCAGCAGTGCCGTAGATGGCAGGGCCTACGAGCAGTACTTC
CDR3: CASSAVDGRAYEQYF

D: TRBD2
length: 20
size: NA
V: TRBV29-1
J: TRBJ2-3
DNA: TGCAGCGTTGAAGAAGGGCAACTAGCGGGTCCTTGGTCTAGCACAGATACGCAGTATTTT
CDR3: CSVEEGQLAGPWSSTDTQYF

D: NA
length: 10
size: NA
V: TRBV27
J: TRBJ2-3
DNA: TGTGCCACCTTCTACGATACGCAGTATTTT
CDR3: CATFYDTQYF

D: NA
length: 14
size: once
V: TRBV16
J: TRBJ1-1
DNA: TGTGCCAGCAGCCAATTTAAGAGGGAAACTGAAGCTTTCTTT
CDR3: CASSQFKRETEAFF

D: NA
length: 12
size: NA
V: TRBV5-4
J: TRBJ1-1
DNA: TGTGCCAGCAGCTTGGGCGACGGTGGGGCTTTCTTT
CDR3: CASSLGDGGAFF

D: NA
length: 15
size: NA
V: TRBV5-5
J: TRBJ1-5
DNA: TGTGCCAGCAGAATCTCGGGTACGGCGAGCCAGCCCCAGCATTTT
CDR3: CASRISGTASQPQHF

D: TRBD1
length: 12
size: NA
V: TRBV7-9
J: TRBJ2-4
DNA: TGTGCCAGCAGCCGACAGGGAGACATTCAGTACTTC
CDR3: CASSRQGDIQYF

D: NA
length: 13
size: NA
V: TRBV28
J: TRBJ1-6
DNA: TGTGCTGGGGCTAGCTCCTATAATTCACCCCTCCACTTT
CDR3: CAGASSYNSPLHF

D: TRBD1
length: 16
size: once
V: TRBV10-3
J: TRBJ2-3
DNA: TGTGCCATCAGTGGGACATCGGGACAGGGGCCAGATACGCAGTATTTT
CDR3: CAISGTSGQGPDTQYF

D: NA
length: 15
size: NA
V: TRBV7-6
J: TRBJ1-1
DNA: TGTGCCAGCAGCTTAGGGGGGCCTGGGGTCACTGAAGCTTTCTTT
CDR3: CASSLGGPGVTEAFF

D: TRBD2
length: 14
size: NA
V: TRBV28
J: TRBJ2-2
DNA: TGTGCCAGCCGGGCTAGCGGGATGATCGGGGAGCTGTTTTTT
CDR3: CASRASGMIGELFF

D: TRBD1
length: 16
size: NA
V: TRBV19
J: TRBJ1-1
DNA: TGTGCCAGTAGTATAGAAGGGGACAGGGGCGCCCGGGGGGCTTTCTTT
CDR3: CASSIEGDRGARGAFF

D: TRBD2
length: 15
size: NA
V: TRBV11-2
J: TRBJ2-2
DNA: TGTGCCAGCAGCAGACTAGCGGGAAGGACCGGGGAGCTGTTTTTT
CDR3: CASSRLAGRTGELFF

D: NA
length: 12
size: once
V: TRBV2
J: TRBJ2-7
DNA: TGTGCCAGCAGTCGGACTAAGTACGAGCAGTACTTC
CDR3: CASSRTKYEQYF

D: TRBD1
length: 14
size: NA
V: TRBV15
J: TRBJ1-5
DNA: TGTGCCACCAGCAGGGACAGGGGGCATCAGCCCCAGCATTTT
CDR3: CATSRDRGHQPQHF

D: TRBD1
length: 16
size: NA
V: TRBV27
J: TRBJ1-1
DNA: TGTGCCAGCAGTCAATCTCCGGGACAGGGTGGCACTGAAGCTTTCTTT
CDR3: CASSQSPGQGGTEAFF

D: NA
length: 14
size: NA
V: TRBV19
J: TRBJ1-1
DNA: TGTGCCAGTAGTATCTTGGGGGAGAACACTGAAGCTTTCTTT
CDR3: CASSILGENTEAFF

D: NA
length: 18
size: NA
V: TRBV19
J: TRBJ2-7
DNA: TGTGCCAGTAGTATATCCCCGACATCACAGGGTCTATCCTACGAGCAGTACTTC
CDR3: CASSISPTSQGLSYEQYF

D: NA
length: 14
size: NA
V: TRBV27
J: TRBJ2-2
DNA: TGTGCCAGCAGCGCGGGACTGAACACCGGGGAGCTGTTTTTT
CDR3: CASSAGLNTGELFF

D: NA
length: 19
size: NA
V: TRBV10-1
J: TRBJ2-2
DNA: TGCGCCAGCAGTGATGCCCGCCCCTCGGGGCGGCGGGGCACCGGGGAGCTGTTTTTT
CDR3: CASSDARPSGRRGTGELFF

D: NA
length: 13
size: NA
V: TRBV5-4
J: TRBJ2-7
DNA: TGTGCCAGCAGCTTGGCAGGTAGCTACGAGCAGTACTTC
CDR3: CASSLAGSYEQYF

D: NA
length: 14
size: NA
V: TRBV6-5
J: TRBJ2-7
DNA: TGTGCCAGCAGTTACGGGGCAGGGTTCTACGAGCAGTACTTC
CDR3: CASSYGAGFYEQYF

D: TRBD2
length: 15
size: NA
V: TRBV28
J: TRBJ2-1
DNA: TGTGCCAGCAGACCTAGCGGTAGCTCCTACAATGAGCAGTTCTTC
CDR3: CASRPSGSSYNEQFF

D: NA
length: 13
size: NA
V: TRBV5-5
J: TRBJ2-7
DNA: TGTGCCAGCAGCTTTACAGATTCCTACGAGCAGTACTTC
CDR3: CASSFTDSYEQYF

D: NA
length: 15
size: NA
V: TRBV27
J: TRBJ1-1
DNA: TGTGCCAGCAGTTACGCCGCCTTTGGGCACACTGAAGCTTTCTTT
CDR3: CASSYAAFGHTEAFF